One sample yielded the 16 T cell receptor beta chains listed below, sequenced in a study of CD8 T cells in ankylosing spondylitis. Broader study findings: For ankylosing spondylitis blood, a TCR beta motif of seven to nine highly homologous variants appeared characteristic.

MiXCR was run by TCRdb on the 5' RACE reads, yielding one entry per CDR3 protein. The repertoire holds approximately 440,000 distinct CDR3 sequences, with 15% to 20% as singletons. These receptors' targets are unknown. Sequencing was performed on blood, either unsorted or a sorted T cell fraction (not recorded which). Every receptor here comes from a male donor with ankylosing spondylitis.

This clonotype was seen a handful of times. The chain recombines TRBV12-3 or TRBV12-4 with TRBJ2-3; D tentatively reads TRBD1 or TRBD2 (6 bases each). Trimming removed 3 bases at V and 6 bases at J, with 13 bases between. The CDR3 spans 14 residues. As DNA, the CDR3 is TGTGCCAGCAGTTTCACGACTAGGGGGGATACGCAGTATTTT. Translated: CASSFTTRGDTQYF.

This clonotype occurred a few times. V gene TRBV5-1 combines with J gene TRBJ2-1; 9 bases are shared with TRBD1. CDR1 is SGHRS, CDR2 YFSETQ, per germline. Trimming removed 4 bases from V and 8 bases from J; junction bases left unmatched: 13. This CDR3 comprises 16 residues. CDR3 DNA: TGCGCCAGCAGCATAAGAACAGGGGGCGCTAGGGATGAGCAGTTCTTC. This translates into CASSIRTGGARDEQFF.

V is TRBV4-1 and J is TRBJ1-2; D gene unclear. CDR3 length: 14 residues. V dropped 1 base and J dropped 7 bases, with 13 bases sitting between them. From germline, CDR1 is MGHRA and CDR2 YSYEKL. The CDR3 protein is CASSQGPFGVGYTF. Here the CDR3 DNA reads TGCGCCAGCAGCCAAGGCCCCTTTGGGGTTGGCTACACCTTC.

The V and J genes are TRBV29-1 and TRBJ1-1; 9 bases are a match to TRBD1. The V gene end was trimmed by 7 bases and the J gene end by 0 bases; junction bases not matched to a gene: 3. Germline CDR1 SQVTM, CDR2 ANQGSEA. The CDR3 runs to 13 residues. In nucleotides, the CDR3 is TGCAGCGGGGGGACAGGGTTGAACACTGAAGCTTTCTTT. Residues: CSGGTGLNTEAFF.

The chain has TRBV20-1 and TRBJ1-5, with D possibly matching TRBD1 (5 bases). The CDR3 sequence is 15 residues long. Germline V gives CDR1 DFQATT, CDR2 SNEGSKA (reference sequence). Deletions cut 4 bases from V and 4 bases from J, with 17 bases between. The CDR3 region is CSAIGGGVTNQPQHF. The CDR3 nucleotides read TGCAGTGCTATTGGGGGTGGGGTAACAAATCAGCCCCAGCATTTT.

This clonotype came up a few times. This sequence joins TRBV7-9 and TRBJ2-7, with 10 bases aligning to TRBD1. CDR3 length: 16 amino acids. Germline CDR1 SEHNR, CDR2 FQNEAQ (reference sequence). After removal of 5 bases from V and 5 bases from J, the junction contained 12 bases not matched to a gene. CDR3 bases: TGTGCCAGCAGCCCCCCGTCGGGGACAGGGGTCAACGAGCAGTACTTC. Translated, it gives CASSPPSGTGVNEQYF.

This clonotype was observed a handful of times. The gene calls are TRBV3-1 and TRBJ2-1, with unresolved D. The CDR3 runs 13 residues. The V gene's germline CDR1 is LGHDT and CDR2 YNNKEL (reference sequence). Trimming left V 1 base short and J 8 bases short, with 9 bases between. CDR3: CASSQAVIYEQFF. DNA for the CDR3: TGTGCCAGCAGCCAAGCGGTCATATATGAGCAGTTCTTC.

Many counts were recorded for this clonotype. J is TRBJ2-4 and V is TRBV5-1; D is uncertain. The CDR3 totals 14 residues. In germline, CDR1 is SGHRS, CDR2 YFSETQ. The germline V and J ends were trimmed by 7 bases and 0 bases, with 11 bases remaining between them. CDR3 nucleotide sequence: TGCGCCAGCCGGGCAAGTCTAGCCAAAAACATTCAGTACTTC. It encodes CASRASLAKNIQYF.

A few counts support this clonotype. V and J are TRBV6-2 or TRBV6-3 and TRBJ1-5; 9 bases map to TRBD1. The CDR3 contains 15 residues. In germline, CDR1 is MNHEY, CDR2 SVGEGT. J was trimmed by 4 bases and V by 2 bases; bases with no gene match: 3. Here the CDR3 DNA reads TGTGCCAGCAGTTACAGGGACAGGGCTAATCAGCCCCAGCATTTT. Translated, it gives CASSYRDRANQPQHF.

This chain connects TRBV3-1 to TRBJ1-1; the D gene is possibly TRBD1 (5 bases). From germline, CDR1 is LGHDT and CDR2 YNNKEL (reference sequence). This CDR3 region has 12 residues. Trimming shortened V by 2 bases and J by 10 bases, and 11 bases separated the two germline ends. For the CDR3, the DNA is TGTGCCAGCAGCCAAACAACGGGGCGAGCTTTCTTT. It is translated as CASSQTTGRAFF.

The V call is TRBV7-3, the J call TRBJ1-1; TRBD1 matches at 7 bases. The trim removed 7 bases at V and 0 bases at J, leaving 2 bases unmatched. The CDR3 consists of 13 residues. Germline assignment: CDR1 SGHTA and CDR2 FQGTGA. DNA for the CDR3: TGTGCCAGCACCGACAGGGTGAACACTGAAGCTTTCTTT. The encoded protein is CASTDRVNTEAFF.

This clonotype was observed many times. The CDR3 DNA follows: TGTGCCAGCAGCTTAAGTTTAGGAGGGAGACGCTACAATGAGCAGTTCTTC. Residues: CASSLSLGGRRYNEQFF. The chain links TRBV7-2 to TRBJ2-1; D perhaps matches TRBD2 (6 bases). Germline CDR1 reads SGHTA; CDR2 reads FQGNSA. V dropped 2 bases and J dropped 3 bases, with 17 bases sitting between them. The CDR3 consists of 17 residues.

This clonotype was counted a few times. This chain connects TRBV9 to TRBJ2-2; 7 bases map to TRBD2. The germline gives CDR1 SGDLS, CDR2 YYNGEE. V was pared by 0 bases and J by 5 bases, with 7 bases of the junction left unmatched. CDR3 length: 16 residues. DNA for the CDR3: TGTGCCAGCAGCGTAGCGCGGTCCGGGAGGACCGGGGAGCTGTTTTTT. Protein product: CASSVARSGRTGELFF. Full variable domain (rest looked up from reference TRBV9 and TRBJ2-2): DSGVTQTPKHLITATGQRVTLRCSPRSGDLSVYWYQQSLDQGLQFLIQYYNGEERAKGNILERFSAQQFPDLHSELNLSSLELGDSALYFCASSVARSGRTGELFFGEGSRLTVL.

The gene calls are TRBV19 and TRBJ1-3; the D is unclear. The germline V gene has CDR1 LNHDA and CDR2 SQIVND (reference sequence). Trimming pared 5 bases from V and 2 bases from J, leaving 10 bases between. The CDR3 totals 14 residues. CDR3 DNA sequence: TGTGCCAGTAGTCACCAGTCCCCTGGAAACACCATATATTTT. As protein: CASSHQSPGNTIYF.

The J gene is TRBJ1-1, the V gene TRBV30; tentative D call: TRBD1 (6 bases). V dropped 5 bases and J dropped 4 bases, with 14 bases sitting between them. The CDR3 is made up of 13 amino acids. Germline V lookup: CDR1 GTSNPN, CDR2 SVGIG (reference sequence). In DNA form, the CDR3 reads TGTGCCTGGGCTTTACAGGGAGGCACTGAAGCTTTCTTT. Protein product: CAWALQGGTEAFF.

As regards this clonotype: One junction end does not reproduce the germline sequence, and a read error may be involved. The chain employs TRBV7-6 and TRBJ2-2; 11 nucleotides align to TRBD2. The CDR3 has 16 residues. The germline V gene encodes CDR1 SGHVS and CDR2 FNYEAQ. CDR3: CASSLAGGIDTGELFF. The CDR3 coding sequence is TGTGCCAGCAGCCTAGCGGGGGGCATCGACACCGGGGAGCTGTTTTTT.